This T cell receptor beta chain was documented in a study of healthy donors' naive CD4 and CD8 T cells. Study-wide results and limits: Negatively charged CDR3s marked CD8+ lineage; positively charged CDR3s marked CD4+ lineage.

A linear amplification protocol produced the TCR libraries from around 510 ng of total RNA. TCRdb reprocessed the reads with MiXCR, giving one entry per CDR3 protein. This sample has 150,000 to 200,000 distinct CDR3 sequences, with 65% to 75% found just once. Germline V gene data show CDR1 as LNHNV and CDR2 as YYDKDF (reference sequence). Between the trimmed V and J ends, which lost 4 bases and 7 bases, there was a span of 12 bases. CDR3 size: 13 residues. This clonotype has just one count. The antigen is unknown. Input material: naive CD4+ and CD8+ T cells sorted from blood, pooled from several donors. V and J are TRBV15 and TRBJ2-3; weak D call: TRBD1 (6 bases). This clonotype was sampled from a pool of human donors in good health; the sample pools cells from several healthy donors. The CDR3 sequence is CATSTRTENTQYF. For the CDR3, the DNA is TGTGCCACCAGCACACGGACAGAAAATACGCAGTATTTT.